This is a list of T cell receptor beta chains from one sample in a study of regulatory T cells in long-lasting Graves disease. One entry per CDR3 protein results from TCRdb running MiXCR on the multiplex PCR reads. The table shows fewer than 550,000 distinct CDR3 sequences, with about 16% occurring only once. These sequences were also reported in another study, on T cells in Graves' hyperthyroidism and ophthalmopathy.

The sequenced sample was peripheral blood mononuclear cells (PBMCs), obtained at new diagnosis, from a patient treated with antithyroid drugs. The source of these receptors is a woman under 30 with Graves disease. CDR3s include the opening cysteine and the closing phenylalanine or tryptophan. D genes are given only for firm matches. Size is omitted from some rows. Given values are once, few, many or a class for expanded clones.

j_gene | d_gene | abundance | v_gene | CDR3aa | CDR3nt
TRBJ2-2 | TRBD2 | few | TRBV7-3 | CASSAPGTSGSRELFF | TGTGCCAGCAGCGCGCCTGGGACTAGCGGGAGCCGGGAGCTGTTTTTT
TRBJ2-2 | . | once | TRBV3-1 | CASSQDPPTRPPGELFF | TGTGCCAGCAGCCAAGATCCCCCCACTAGGCCGCCCGGGGAGCTGTTTTTT
TRBJ2-1 | TRBD1 | few | TRBV12-3/TRBV12-4 | CASSPTTDRDSSYNEQFF | TGTGCCAGCAGCCCAACCACCGACAGGGACAGCTCCTACAATGAGCAGTTCTTC
TRBJ2-3 | . | many | TRBV29-1 | CSVEMETADTQYF | TGCAGCGTTGAAATGGAGACGGCAGATACGCAGTATTTT
TRBJ1-1 | . | few | TRBV3-1 | CASSQDLATEAFF | TGTGCCAGCAGCCAAGATCTCGCCACTGAAGCTTTCTTT
TRBJ2-3 | . | many | TRBV28 | CASSSAGSTDTQYF | TGTGCCAGCAGTTCAGCAGGTAGCACAGATACGCAGTATTTT
TRBJ2-2 | TRBD2 | . | TRBV20-1 | CSAILSAGSAGELFF | TGCAGTGCTATCCTATCAGCGGGGAGTGCCGGGGAGCTGTTTTTT
TRBJ2-5 | . | many | TRBV27 | CASSLLGGEETQYF | TGTGCCAGCAGTTTATTGGGGGGTGAAGAGACCCAGTACTTC
TRBJ2-1 | TRBD2 | . | TRBV2 | CASRAGTSRYNEQFF | TGTGCCAGCAGAGCCGGGACTAGCAGATACAATGAGCAGTTCTTC
TRBJ2-6 | . | few | TRBV29-1 | CSVEEQATSGANVLTF | TGCAGCGTTGAGGAACAGGCTACCTCTGGGGCCAACGTCCTGACTTTC
TRBJ1-1 | . | many | TRBV28 | CASRTEQNTEAFF | TGTGCCAGCAGAACGGAGCAGAACACTGAAGCTTTCTTT
TRBJ2-1 | . | many | TRBV11-2 | CASSLRQAKYNEQFF | TGTGCCAGCAGCTTAAGACAGGCCAAATACAATGAGCAGTTCTTC
TRBJ1-1 | . | many | TRBV20-1 | CSARNPNTEAFF | TGCAGTGCTAGAAACCCAAACACTGAAGCTTTCTTT
TRBJ2-1 | . | . | TRBV20-1 | CSARSGGRVEQFF | TGCAGTGCCCGTTCTGGCGGAAGGGTTGAGCAGTTCTTC
TRBJ2-3 | TRBD2 | many | TRBV12-3/TRBV12-4 | CASSRTSGPITDTQYF | TGTGCCAGCAGTCGGACTAGCGGGCCGATCACAGATACGCAGTATTTT
TRBJ2-7 | TRBD2 | . | TRBV19 | CASSNLAGAFEQYF | TGTGCCAGTAGTAACCTAGCGGGAGCATTCGAGCAGTACTTC
TRBJ1-1 | . | many | TRBV18 | CASSPGGAAGITEAFF | TGTGCCAGCTCACCAGGTGGGGCGGCGGGGATCACTGAAGCTTTCTTT
TRBJ2-1 | . | . | TRBV6-1 | CASISRASANEQFF | TGTGCCAGCATCTCTCGGGCTAGCGCCAATGAGCAGTTCTTC
TRBJ2-7 | . | . | TRBV2 | CTSSDSGSYEQYF | TGTACCAGCAGTGATAGCGGCTCCTACGAGCAGTACTTC
TRBJ2-1 | . | few | TRBV9 | CASSVEFNEQFF | TGTGCCAGCAGCGTAGAGTTCAATGAGCAGTTCTTC
TRBJ1-2 | . | many | TRBV7-2 | CASSWREGTNYGYTF | TGTGCCAGCAGCTGGAGGGAGGGTACCAACTATGGCTACACCTTC
TRBJ1-5 | . | few | TRBV5-5 | CASRPTELSNQPQHF | TGTGCCAGCAGGCCTACAGAACTTAGCAATCAGCCCCAGCATTTT
TRBJ2-7 | . | many | TRBV7-9 | CASSLGGADMRNEQYF | TGTGCCAGCAGCTTAGGGGGGGCGGATATGAGAAACGAGCAGTACTTC
TRBJ2-3 | TRBD2 | few | TRBV3-1 | CASSRLAGSFSTDTQYF | TGTGCCAGCAGCCGTTTAGCGGGGTCCTTTAGCACAGATACGCAGTATTTT
TRBJ2-3 | TRBD2 | many | TRBV10-1 | CASSEGGRLTDTQYF | TGCGCCAGCAGTGAAGGCGGGAGGTTGACAGATACGCAGTATTTT
TRBJ2-1 | TRBD1 | few | TRBV6-1 | CASSNRGSSYNEQFF | TGTGCCAGCAGTAACAGGGGATCCTCCTACAATGAGCAGTTCTTC
TRBJ2-5 | TRBD2 | . | TRBV2 | CADRGLAGVLETQYF | TGTGCCGACAGGGGACTAGCGGGAGTCTTAGAGACCCAGTACTTC
TRBJ2-1 | . | many | TRBV7-2 | CASSFTSVSNEQFF | TGTGCCAGCAGCTTCACGTCAGTCAGCAATGAGCAGTTCTTC
TRBJ2-7 | TRBD2 | few | TRBV12-3/TRBV12-4 | CASSLSLAGGTYEQYF | TGTGCCAGCAGTTTATCACTAGCGGGAGGTACCTACGAGCAGTACTTC
TRBJ2-1 | TRBD2 | many | TRBV27 | CASSFSSGALDEQFF | TGTGCCAGCAGTTTTTCTAGCGGAGCCCTCGATGAGCAGTTCTTC
TRBJ2-1 | TRBD2 | many | TRBV28 | CASSLGLADYNEQFF | TGTGCCAGCAGTTTGGGGCTAGCGGACTACAATGAGCAGTTCTTC
TRBJ2-1 | . | . | TRBV15 | CATSRDLSGAGNEQFF | TGTGCCACCAGCAGAGATTTGTCGGGAGCAGGCAATGAGCAGTTCTTC
TRBJ2-2 | TRBD1 | few | TRBV11-2 | CASSWDRMPGELFF | TGTGCCAGCAGCTGGGACAGGATGCCCGGGGAGCTGTTTTTT
TRBJ2-7 | . | many | TRBV7-9 | CASTYVGASTSYEQYF | TGTGCCAGCACCTACGTAGGAGCGTCAACCTCCTACGAGCAGTACTTC
TRBJ1-1 | . | many | TRBV4-3 | CASSQDRKDTEAFF | TGCGCCAGCAGCCAAGATAGGAAGGACACTGAAGCTTTCTTT
TRBJ2-5 | TRBD2 | many | TRBV7-9 | CASSSSGSFETQYF | TGTGCCAGCAGCAGTAGCGGGAGTTTTGAGACCCAGTACTTC
TRBJ2-3 | . | many | TRBV20-1 | CSASPTSLNTDTQYF | TGCAGTGCATCTCCTACTAGTTTGAACACAGATACGCAGTATTTT
TRBJ2-7 | TRBD2 | . | TRBV27 | CASRGGLAPSYGQYF | TGTGCCAGCAGGGGAGGGCTAGCGCCTTCCTACGGGCAGTACTTC
TRBJ2-1 | . | many | TRBV28 | CASSPSRGFGNEQFF | TGTGCCAGCAGTCCTTCCAGGGGATTTGGCAATGAGCAGTTCTTC
TRBJ2-1 | TRBD1 | . | TRBV4-3 | CASSQDSDRANEQFF | TGCGCCAGCAGCCAAGATTCGGACAGGGCGAATGAGCAGTTCTTC
TRBJ1-5 | . | . | TRBV20-1 | CSARGQGIDQPQHF | TGCAGTGCTAGAGGGCAGGGGATCGATCAGCCCCAGCATTTT
TRBJ1-5 | . | . | TRBV28 | CASSFWVGRRNNQPQHF | TGTGCCAGCAGTTTCTGGGTCGGCAGGAGAAACAATCAGCCCCAGCATTTT
TRBJ2-3 | . | many | TRBV2 | CASSEGADTQYF | TGTGCCAGCAGCGAAGGGGCGGATACGCAGTATTTT
TRBJ1-2 | . | few | TRBV28 | CASSGKAANYSYTF | TGTGCCAGCAGTGGAAAGGCCGCTAACTATAGCTACACCTTC
TRBJ2-4 | TRBD2 | many | TRBV5-1 | CASSFSSGGRGNIQYF | TGCGCCAGCAGCTTCTCCTCGGGAGGGCGCGGAAACATTCAGTACTTC
TRBJ2-7 | . | . | TRBV7-9 | CAIVGGGTYEQYF | TGTGCCATCGTAGGGGGAGGAACCTACGAGCAGTACTTC
TRBJ2-3 | . | few | TRBV6-9 | CASSFIPEALSQDTQYF | TGTGCCAGCAGTTTCATACCAGAGGCACTTTCACAAGATACGCAGTATTTT
TRBJ2-1 | TRBD2 | many | TRBV7-9 | CASSIAGASSYNEQFF | TGTGCCAGCAGTATAGCGGGCGCGAGCTCCTACAATGAGCAGTTCTTC
TRBJ1-1 | . | many | TRBV10-3 | CAIRAQNTEAFF | TGTGCCATCAGAGCTCAGAACACTGAAGCTTTCTTT
TRBJ2-2 | . | many | TRBV7-9 | CASSLGGPSGELFF | TGTGCCAGCAGCTTAGGCGGGCCAAGCGGGGAGCTGTTTTTT
TRBJ1-1 | . | many | TRBV20-1 | CSATYQELTFF | TGCAGTGCTACCTATCAGGAGTTAACTTTCTTT
TRBJ2-5 | . | many | TRBV28 | CASSSPGQETQYF | TGTGCCAGCAGTTCCCCAGGCCAAGAGACCCAGTACTTC
TRBJ2-1 | . | . | TRBV2 | CASILGNEQFF | TGTGCCAGCATACTAGGGAATGAGCAGTTCTTC
TRBJ1-4 | TRBD1 | many | TRBV20-1 | CSARDRGLGEKLFF | TGCAGTGCTAGGGACAGGGGGCTCGGGGAAAAACTGTTTTTT
TRBJ2-7 | TRBD2 | many | TRBV18 | CASSPNGLAGDEQYF | TGTGCCAGCTCACCAAATGGACTAGCGGGAGACGAGCAGTACTTC
TRBJ2-1 | TRBD2 | many | TRBV13 | CASSFSGTSGRYNEQFF | TGTGCCAGCAGCTTTTCCGGGACTAGCGGGAGATACAATGAGCAGTTCTTC
TRBJ2-1 | . | many | TRBV29-1 | CSVDLGLNEQFF | TGCAGCGTAGACCTCGGACTCAATGAGCAGTTCTTC
TRBJ2-7 | . | many | TRBV3-1 | CASSQDSRGRYEQYF | TGTGCCAGCAGCCAAGACTCAAGGGGACGGTACGAGCAGTACTTC